The 21 T cell receptor beta chains below all came from one sample that was sequenced in a study of CD8+ T cells in alopecia areata. Following RNA extraction, reverse transcription yielded cDNA that acted as the sequencing template. Sequencing was performed with immunoSEQ multiplex PCR; in TCRdb, only in-frame clones are kept and a portion is missing. The table shows about 150,000 clones, with less than 65% occurring only once. What was sequenced was CD8+ T cells sorted from blood. Receptors were obtained from a human donor in good health.

In DNA, the CDR3 is TGTGCCAGCAGTTTAGGGACAGATCGGCCCCAGCATTTT. This gives the protein CASSLGTDRPQHF. The chain couples TRBV27 to TRBJ1-5; 7 nucleotides agree with TRBD1. There are 13 residues in the CDR3. Germline lookup yields CDR1 MNHEY and CDR2 SMNVEV (reference sequence). Trimming took 2 bases from V and 9 from J; bases not matched to a gene: 4.

This clone has just one count. The chain uses TRBV7-9 and TRBJ2-7, with D perhaps TRBD1 (6 bases). This CDR3 has 13 residues. Germline assignment: CDR1 SEHNR and CDR2 FQNEAQ (reference sequence). V was trimmed by 4 bases and J by 3 bases, leaving 10 bases between them. CDR3 DNA: TGTGCCAGCAGCTCCACGGACAGCTACGAGCAGTACTTC. The encoded protein is CASSSTDSYEQYF.

J is TRBJ2-7 and V is TRBV4-2, with 12 bases that match TRBD2. This CDR3 spans 17 amino acids. J gave up 3 bases and V 0 bases, and 6 bases lay outside the gene matches. Germline lookup yields CDR1 LGHNA and CDR2 YNFKEQ. The DNA for the CDR3 is TGTGCCAGCAGCCAAGATCAGCGGACTAGCGGGATCTACGAGCAGTACTTC. Amino acids: CASSQDQRTSGIYEQYF.

This rearrangement joins TRBV11-2 to TRBJ2-1, with 10 positions matching TRBD2. CDR3 length equals 15 residues. The germline CDR1 and CDR2 sequences are SGHAT and FQNNGV. After removal of 6 bases from V and 2 bases from J, the junction contained 4 bases not matched to a gene. CDR3 sequence: CASSPSGGAYNEQFF. Here the CDR3 DNA reads TGTGCCAGCAGTCCGAGCGGGGGGGCCTACAATGAGCAGTTCTTC. The full variable domain, in which reference TRBV11-2 and TRBJ2-1 provide the parts outside the CDR3, is EAGVAQSPRYKIIEKRQSVAFWCNPISGHATLYWYQQILGQGPKLLIQFQNNGVVDDSQLPKDRFSAERLKGVDSTLKIQPAKLEDSAVYLCASSPSGGAYNEQFFGPGTRLTVL.

This chain links TRBV2 with TRBJ2-1; unclear D gene. V lost 4 bases and J 2 bases, leaving 12 bases between the germline ends. CDR1 and CDR2 (germline): SNHLY, FYNNEI. The CDR3 loop spans 15 amino acids. CDR3: CASSVQGPAYNEQFF. CDR3 nucleotide sequence: TGTGCCAGCAGTGTCCAAGGGCCTGCCTACAATGAGCAGTTCTTC.

Details on this clone: This probably arose from a read error, given a far larger clone one base away. The chain recombines TRBV25-1 with TRBJ2-1; D uncertain. CDR3 size: 12 residues. Trimming cost V 5 bases and J 6 bases, with 8 bases left between them. CDR1 is MGHDK, CDR2 SYGVNS, per germline. The CDR3 DNA follows: TGTGCCAGCAGTCCCGTAAGCAATGAGCAGTTCTTC. Translating gives CASSPVSNEQFF.

The V gene is TRBV28, the J gene TRBJ2-1; 9 bases align to TRBD2. The CDR3 consists of 15 residues. CDR1 and CDR2 from the germline V gene are MDHEN and SYDVKM. With 0 bases clipped from V and 7 bases from J, the junction kept 4 bases outside the gene matches. The CDR3 here is CASSLWTSGRNEQFF. The DNA for the CDR3 is TGTGCCAGCAGTTTATGGACTAGCGGCCGTAATGAGCAGTTCTTC.

In this sample, this clone turned up a few times. The chain combines TRBV7-9 with TRBJ2-7; 10 nucleotides line up with TRBD2. CDR3 length equals 16 residues. The germline V gene encodes CDR1 SEHNR and CDR2 FQNEAQ (reference sequence). J was trimmed by 7 bases and V by 4 bases; bases with no gene match: 13. CDR3: CASSSLSSGSMREQYF. CDR3 DNA sequence: TGTGCCAGCAGCTCCCTTTCTAGCGGGAGTATGCGTGAGCAGTACTTC.

The DNA for the CDR3 is TGCGCCAGCAGCCACAAGGGACTAGCGGGAGCCGGGTACGAGCAGTACTTC. Its protein is CASSHKGLAGAGYEQYF. This sequence joins TRBV4-1 and TRBJ2-7; 14 positions match TRBD2. The CDR3 has 17 amino acids. The V and J ends lost 3 bases and 4 bases, in that order; junction bases with no gene match: 8. Germline loops: CDR1 MGHRA, CDR2 YSYEKL.

This clone was seen a handful of times. The J gene is TRBJ2-1, the V gene TRBV4-1; D gene uncertain. Germline assignment: CDR1 MGHRA and CDR2 YSYEKL. The CDR3 spans 13 residues. Trimming shortened V by 2 bases and J by 6 bases, and 8 bases separated the two germline ends. The CDR3 sequence is CASSQLTFNEQFF. CDR3 sequence (DNA): TGCGCCAGCAGCCAATTAACTTTCAATGAGCAGTTCTTC.

J is TRBJ2-7 and V is TRBV15; D not resolved. Germline loops: CDR1 LNHNV, CDR2 YYDKDF (reference sequence). Trimming pared 0 bases from V and 1 base from J, leaving 13 bases between. CDR3 length: 16 amino acids. The CDR3 nucleotides are TGTGCCACCAGCAGAGATGGAATAGTCACTTCCTACGAGCAGTACTTC. Residues: CATSRDGIVTSYEQYF.

The V and J genes are TRBV5-6 and TRBJ2-7, with a tentative D call TRBD1 (6 bases). V lost 2 bases and J lost 1, with 10 bases in between. The CDR3 loop spans 14 amino acids. The V gene's germline CDR1 is SGHDT and CDR2 YYEEEE. The DNA of the CDR3 is TGTGCCAGCAGCTTTAGGGGGAGTTCCTACGAGCAGTACTTC. Amino acid sequence: CASSFRGSSYEQYF.

The chain combines TRBV30 with TRBJ2-7, with 11 bases fitting TRBD1. The V and J ends lost 2 bases and 6 bases, in that order; junction bases with no gene match: 9. Looked up from germline, CDR1 is GTSNPN and CDR2 is SVGIG (reference sequence). The CDR3 length is 15 residues. The CDR3 spells CAWSLDRGLSGEQYF. In DNA, the CDR3 is TGTGCCTGGAGTCTGGACAGGGGGCTGTCGGGCGAGCAGTACTTC.

This clone has only a few counts. V is TRBV29-1 and J is TRBJ1-1; maybe TRBD1 (5 bases). The germline gives CDR1 SQVTM, CDR2 ANQGSEA. The length of the CDR3 is 10 residues. Trimming pared 4 bases from V and 7 bases from J, leaving 7 bases between. CDR3 sequence reads: CSVGGNEAFF. Here the CDR3 DNA reads TGCAGCGTTGGGGGGAATGAAGCTTTCTTT. Using reference TRBV29-1 and TRBJ1-1 for the parts outside the CDR3, the full variable domain is SAVISQKPSRDICQRGTSLTIQCQVDSQVTMMFWYRQQPGQSLTLIATANQGSEATYESGFVIDKFPISRPNLTFSTLTVSNMSPEDSSIYLCSVGGNEAFFGQGTRLTVV.

V gene TRBV6-6 combines with J gene TRBJ2-7, with D possibly being TRBD2 (5 bases). Germline V gene lookup returns CDR1 MNHNY and CDR2 SVGAGI (reference sequence). This CDR3 has 16 residues. Trimming cost V 4 bases and J 7 bases, with 23 bases left between them. The chain's CDR3 is CASSLQPLDPSGEQYF. CDR3 in DNA: TGTGCCAGCAGTTTACAACCCCTCGACCCCTCGGGGGAGCAGTACTTC.

The chain has TRBV9 and TRBJ2-1; D remains unclear. Trimming shortened V by 6 bases and J by 5 bases, and 9 bases separated the two germline ends. The CDR3 extends over 12 amino acids. Per the germline V gene, CDR1 is SGDLS and CDR2 is YYNGEE. CDR3 protein: CASTKADNEQFF. Written as DNA, the CDR3 is TGTGCCAGCACCAAGGCGGACAATGAGCAGTTCTTC.

On this clone itself: Other DNA sequences of this sample code for an identical CDR3. The rearrangement uses TRBV27 and TRBJ2-5; a weak D match, TRBD1 (5 bases). The CDR3 spans 14 residues. The V end lost 3 bases, the J end lost 5 bases, and 13 bases lay between the germline ends. Germline-derived CDR1 and CDR2 are MNHEY and SMNVEV (reference sequence). The CDR3 here is CASSLLGPGETQYF. The CDR3 nucleotides are TGTGCCAGCAGTTTGTTGGGGCCCGGGGAGACCCAGTACTTC.

On this clone: The same CDR3 arises from other DNA sequences in this sample as well. The chain links TRBV11-2 to TRBJ2-2; no clear D gene. Germline V gene sequence: CDR1 SGHAT, CDR2 FQNNGV. Trimming cost V 3 bases and J 4 bases, with 3 bases left between them. This CDR3 contains 12 residues. Here the CDR3 reads CASSLGTGELFF. For the CDR3, the DNA is TGTGCCAGCAGCTTGGGCACCGGGGAGCTGTTTTTT.

The rearrangement joins TRBV27 to TRBJ2-1; TRBD2 matches at 14 bases. J gave up 9 bases and V 2 bases, and 3 bases lay outside the gene matches. Germline V gene data show CDR1 as MNHEY and CDR2 as SMNVEV (reference sequence). The CDR3 length is 15 residues. CDR3 loop: CASSLGTSGSVEQFF. CDR3 in DNA: TGTGCCAGCAGTTTAGGGACTAGCGGGAGCGTTGAGCAGTTCTTC.

The genes are TRBV29-1 and TRBJ2-1; weak D call: TRBD2 (6 bases). This CDR3 comprises 16 residues. CDR1 and CDR2 (germline): SQVTM, ANQGSEA. V was trimmed by 1 base and J by 0 bases, leaving 13 bases between them. The CDR3 loop is CSVEVGGLASYNEQFF. CDR3 nucleotides: TGCAGCGTTGAAGTCGGGGGACTTGCCTCCTACAATGAGCAGTTCTTC.

This clone was seen once. This CDR3 reads CASSQDPTGGGYEQYF. The CDR3 DNA reads as TGCGCCAGCAGCCAAGATCCTACAGGGGGCGGCTACGAGCAGTACTTC. The chain couples TRBV4-1 to TRBJ2-7, with 9 bases aligning to TRBD1. The CDR3 is made up of 16 amino acids. Germline V gene sequence: CDR1 MGHRA, CDR2 YSYEKL. Trimming cost V 0 bases and J 3 bases; bases outside gene matches: 6.